The clone carrying this TCR beta chain was picked up one time. The protocol was immunoSEQ multiplex PCR, while the TCRdb copy is restricted to in-frame clones and leaves out a portion. This sample has around 31,000 clones; roughly 89% occur once, and the top ten carry roughly 4%. V was clipped by 0 bases and J by 0 bases, with 16 bases between them. This CDR3 has 18 amino acids. Germline V lookup: CDR1 SGHKS, CDR2 YYEKEE (reference sequence). These data originate in a study of neoadjuvant anti-PD-1 for oral cavity cancer. Study context: Nivolumab at 3 mg/kg was mostly given biweekly, three to four doses, pre-surgery.

These newly diagnosed stage II-IVA oral cavity squamous cell carcinoma patients had no prior systemic or radiation treatment. The V call is TRBV5-5, the J call TRBJ1-3; D gene ambiguous. The TCR comes from a person between 35 and 79 years old with oral cavity squamous cell carcinoma. Sequencing was performed on PBMCs, taken before nivolumab (anti-PD-1) treatment. The CDR3: CASSLGPGPPSSGNTIYF. In nucleotides, the CDR3 is TGTGCCAGCAGCTTGGGCCCCGGTCCCCCCTCCTCTGGAAACACCATATATTTT.